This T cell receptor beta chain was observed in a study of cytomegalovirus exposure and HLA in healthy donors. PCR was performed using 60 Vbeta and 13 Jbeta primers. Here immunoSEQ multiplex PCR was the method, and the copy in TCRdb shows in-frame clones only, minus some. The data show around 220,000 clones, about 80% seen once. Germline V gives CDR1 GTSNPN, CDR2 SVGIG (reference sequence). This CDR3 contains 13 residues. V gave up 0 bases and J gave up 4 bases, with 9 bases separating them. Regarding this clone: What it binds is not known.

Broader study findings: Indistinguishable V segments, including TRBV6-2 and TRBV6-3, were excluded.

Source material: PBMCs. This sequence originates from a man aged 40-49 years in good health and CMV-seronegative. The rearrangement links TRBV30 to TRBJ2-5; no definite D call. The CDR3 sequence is CAWSVGRIETQYF. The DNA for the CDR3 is TGTGCCTGGAGTGTAGGCAGGATAGAGACCCAGTACTTC.